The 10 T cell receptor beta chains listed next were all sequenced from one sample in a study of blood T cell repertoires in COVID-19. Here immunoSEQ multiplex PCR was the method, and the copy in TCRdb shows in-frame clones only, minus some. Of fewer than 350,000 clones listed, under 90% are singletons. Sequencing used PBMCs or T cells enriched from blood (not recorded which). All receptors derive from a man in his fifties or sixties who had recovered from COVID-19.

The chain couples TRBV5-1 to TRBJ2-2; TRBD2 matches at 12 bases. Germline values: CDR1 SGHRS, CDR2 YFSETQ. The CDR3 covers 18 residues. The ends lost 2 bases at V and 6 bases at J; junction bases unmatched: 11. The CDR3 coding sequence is TGCGCCAGCAGCTTCCTCCCGACTAGCGGGAGATTGTCCGGGGAGCTGTTTTTT. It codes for CASSFLPTSGRLSGELFF.

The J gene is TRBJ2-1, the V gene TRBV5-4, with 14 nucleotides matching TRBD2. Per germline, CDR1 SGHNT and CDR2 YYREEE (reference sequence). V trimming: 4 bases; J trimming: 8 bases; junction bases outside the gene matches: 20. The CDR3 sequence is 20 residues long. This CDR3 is CASSRAGLAGDKVRIHEQFF. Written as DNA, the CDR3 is TGTGCCAGCAGCAGAGCGGGACTAGCGGGAGATAAGGTCCGAATCCATGAGCAGTTCTTC. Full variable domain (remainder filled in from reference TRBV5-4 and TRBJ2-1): ETGVTQSPTHLIKTRGQQVTLRCSSQSGHNTVSWYQQALGQGPQFIFQYYREEENGRGNFPPRFSGLQFPNYSSELNVNALELDDSALYLCASSRAGLAGDKVRIHEQFFGPGTRLTVL.

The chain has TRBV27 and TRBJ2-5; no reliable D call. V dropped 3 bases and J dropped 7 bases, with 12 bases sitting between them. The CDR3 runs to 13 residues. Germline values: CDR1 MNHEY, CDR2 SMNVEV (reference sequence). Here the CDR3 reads CASSLTIPGTQYF. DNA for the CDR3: TGTGCCAGCAGTTTGACCATACCAGGGACCCAGTACTTC.

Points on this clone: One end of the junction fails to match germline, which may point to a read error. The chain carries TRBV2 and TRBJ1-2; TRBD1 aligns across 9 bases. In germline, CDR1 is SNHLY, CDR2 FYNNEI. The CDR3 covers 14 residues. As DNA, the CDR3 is TGTGCCAGCAGAGAAGGGACAGGGTACTATGGCTACACCTTC. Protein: CASREGTGYYGYTF.

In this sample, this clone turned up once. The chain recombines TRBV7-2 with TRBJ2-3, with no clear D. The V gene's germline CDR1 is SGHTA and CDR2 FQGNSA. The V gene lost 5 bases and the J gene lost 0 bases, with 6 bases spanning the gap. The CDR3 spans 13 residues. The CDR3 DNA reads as TGTGCCAGCAGCAAGCCTAGCACAGATACGCAGTATTTT. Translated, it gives CASSKPSTDTQYF.

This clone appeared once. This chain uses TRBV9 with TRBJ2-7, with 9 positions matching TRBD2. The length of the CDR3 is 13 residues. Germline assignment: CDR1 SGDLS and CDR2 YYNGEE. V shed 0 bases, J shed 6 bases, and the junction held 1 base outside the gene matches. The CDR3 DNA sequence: TGTGCCAGCAGCGTAGGACTAGCGGCCGAGCAGTACTTC. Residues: CASSVGLAAEQYF. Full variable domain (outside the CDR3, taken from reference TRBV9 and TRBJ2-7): DSGVTQTPKHLITATGQRVTLRCSPRSGDLSVYWYQQSLDQGLQFLIQYYNGEERAKGNILERFSAQQFPDLHSELNLSSLELGDSALYFCASSVGLAAEQYFGPGTRLTVT.

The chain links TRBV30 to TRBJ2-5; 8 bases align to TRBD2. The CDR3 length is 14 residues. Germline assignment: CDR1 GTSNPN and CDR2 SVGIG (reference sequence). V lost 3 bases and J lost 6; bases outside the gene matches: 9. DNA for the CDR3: TGTGCCTGGAGCCCGGGACTAGGTTTGCAGACCCAGTACTTC. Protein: CAWSPGLGLQTQYF.

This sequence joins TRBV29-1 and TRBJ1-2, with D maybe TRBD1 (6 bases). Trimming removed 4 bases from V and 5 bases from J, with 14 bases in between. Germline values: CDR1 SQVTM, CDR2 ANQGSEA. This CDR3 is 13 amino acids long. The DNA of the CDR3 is TGCAGCGTTGGCCGGGGGGCGCAATATGGCTACACCTTC. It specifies CSVGRGAQYGYTF.

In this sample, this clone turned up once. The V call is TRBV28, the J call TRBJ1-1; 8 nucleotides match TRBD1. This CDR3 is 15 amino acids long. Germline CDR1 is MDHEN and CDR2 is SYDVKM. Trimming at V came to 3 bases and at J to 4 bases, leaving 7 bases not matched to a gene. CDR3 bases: TGTGCCAGCAGTTTCCCCGGACAGGGCGTCACTGAAGCTTTCTTT. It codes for CASSFPGQGVTEAFF. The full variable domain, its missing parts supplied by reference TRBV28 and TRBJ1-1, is DVKVTQSSRYLVKRTGEKVFLECVQDMDHENMFWYRQDPGLGLRLIYFSYDVKMKEKGDIPEGYSVSREKKERFSLILESASTNQTSMYLCASSFPGQGVTEAFFGQGTRLTVV.

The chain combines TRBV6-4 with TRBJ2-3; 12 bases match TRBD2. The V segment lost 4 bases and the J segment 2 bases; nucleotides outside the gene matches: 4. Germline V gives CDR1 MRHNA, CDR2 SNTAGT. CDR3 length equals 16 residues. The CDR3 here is CASSATSGGPTDTQYF. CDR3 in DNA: TGTGCCAGCAGTGCGACTAGCGGGGGCCCCACAGATACGCAGTATTTT.